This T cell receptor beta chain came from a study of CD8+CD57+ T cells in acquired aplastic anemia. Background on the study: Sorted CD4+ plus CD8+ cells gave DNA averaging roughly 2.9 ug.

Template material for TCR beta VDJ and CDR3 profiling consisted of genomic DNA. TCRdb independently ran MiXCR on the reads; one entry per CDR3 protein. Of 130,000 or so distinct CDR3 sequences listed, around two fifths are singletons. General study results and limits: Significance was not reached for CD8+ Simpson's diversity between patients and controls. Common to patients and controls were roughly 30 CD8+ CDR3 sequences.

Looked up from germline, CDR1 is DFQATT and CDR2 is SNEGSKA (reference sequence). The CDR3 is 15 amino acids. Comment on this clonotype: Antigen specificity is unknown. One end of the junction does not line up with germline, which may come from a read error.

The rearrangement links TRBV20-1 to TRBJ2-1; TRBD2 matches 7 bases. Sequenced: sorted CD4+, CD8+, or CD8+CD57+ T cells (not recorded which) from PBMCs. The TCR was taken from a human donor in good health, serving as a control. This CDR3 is CSAAPLAGAVNEQLF. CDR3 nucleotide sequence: TGCAGTGCGGCCCCTTTGGCGGGAGCCGTCAATGAGCAGCTCTTT.